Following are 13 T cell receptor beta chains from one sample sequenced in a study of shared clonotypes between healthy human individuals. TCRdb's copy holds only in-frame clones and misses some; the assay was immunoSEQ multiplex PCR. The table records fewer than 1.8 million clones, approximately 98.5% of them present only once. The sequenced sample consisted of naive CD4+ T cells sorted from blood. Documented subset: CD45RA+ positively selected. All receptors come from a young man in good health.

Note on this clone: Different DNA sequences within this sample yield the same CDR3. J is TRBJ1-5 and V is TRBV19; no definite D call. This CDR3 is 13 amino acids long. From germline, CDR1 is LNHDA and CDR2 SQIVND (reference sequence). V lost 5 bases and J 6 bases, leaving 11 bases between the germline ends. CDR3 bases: TGTGCCAGTAGTGGCCAGCGGGCTCAGCCCCAGCATTTT. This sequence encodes CASSGQRAQPQHF.

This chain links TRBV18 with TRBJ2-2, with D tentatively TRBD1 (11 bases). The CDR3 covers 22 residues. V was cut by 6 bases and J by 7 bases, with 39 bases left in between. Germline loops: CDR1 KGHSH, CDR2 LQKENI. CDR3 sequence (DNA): TGTGCCAGCTCTCCCCGGACAGGGGGCGCAGGGCTAGCGGGAGAAATAGACGGGGAGCTGTTTTTT. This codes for CASSPRTGGAGLAGEIDGELFF.

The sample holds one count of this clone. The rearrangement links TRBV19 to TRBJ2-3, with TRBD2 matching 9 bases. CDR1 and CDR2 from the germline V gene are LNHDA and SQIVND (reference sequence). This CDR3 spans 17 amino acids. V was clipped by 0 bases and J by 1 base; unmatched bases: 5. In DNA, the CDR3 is TGTGCCAGTAGTATAGATGTAGCGGGAGCGGGCACAGATACGCAGTATTTT. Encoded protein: CASSIDVAGAGTDTQYF.

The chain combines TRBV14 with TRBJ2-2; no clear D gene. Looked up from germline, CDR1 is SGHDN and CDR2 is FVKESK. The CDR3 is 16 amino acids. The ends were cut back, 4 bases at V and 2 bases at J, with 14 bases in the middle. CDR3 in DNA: TGTGCCAGCAGCCCGCGATACAGCCGCAACACCGGGGAGCTGTTTTTT. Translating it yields CASSPRYSRNTGELFF.

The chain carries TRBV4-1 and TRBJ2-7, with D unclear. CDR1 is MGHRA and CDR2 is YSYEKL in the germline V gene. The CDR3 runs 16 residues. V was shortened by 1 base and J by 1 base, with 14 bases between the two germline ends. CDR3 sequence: CASSQVSGRTSYEQYF. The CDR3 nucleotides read TGCGCCAGCAGCCAAGTATCAGGACGGACGTCCTACGAGCAGTACTTC.

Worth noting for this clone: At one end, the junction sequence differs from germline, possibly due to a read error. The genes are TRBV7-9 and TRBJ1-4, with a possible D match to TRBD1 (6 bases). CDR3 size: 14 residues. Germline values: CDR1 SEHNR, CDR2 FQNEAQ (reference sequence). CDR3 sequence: CASSLDRRNEKLFF. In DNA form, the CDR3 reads TGTGCCAGCAGTTTAGACAGGCGGAATGAAAAACTGTTTTTT.

The CDR3 sequence is CASSQDWGRAIEQYF. DNA for the CDR3: TGCGCCAGCAGCCAAGATTGGGGGAGGGCAATCGAGCAGTACTTC. The chain joins TRBV4-3 to TRBJ2-7; 7 bases agree with TRBD2. J gave up 6 bases and V 0 bases, and 8 bases lay outside the gene matches. Looked up from germline, CDR1 is LGHNA and CDR2 is YSLEER. The CDR3 sequence is 15 residues long.

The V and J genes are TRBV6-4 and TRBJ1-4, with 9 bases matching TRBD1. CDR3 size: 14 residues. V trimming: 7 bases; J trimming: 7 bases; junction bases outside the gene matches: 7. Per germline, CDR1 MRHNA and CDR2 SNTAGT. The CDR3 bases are TGTGCCAGCAACCGACAGGGGGGCCTTGAAAAACTGTTTTTT. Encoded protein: CASNRQGGLEKLFF.

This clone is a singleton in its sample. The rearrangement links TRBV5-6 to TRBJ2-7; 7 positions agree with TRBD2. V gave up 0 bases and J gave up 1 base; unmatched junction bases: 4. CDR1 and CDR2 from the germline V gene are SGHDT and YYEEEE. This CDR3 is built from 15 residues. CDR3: CASSLVSSGSYEQYF. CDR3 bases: TGTGCCAGCAGCTTGGTTTCTAGCGGTTCCTACGAGCAGTACTTC.

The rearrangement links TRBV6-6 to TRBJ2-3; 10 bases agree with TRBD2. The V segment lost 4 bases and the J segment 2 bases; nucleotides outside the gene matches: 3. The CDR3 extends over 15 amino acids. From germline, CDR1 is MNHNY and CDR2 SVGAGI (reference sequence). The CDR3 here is CASSLLAGYTDTQYF. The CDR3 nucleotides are TGTGCCAGCAGTTTACTAGCGGGATACACAGATACGCAGTATTTT.

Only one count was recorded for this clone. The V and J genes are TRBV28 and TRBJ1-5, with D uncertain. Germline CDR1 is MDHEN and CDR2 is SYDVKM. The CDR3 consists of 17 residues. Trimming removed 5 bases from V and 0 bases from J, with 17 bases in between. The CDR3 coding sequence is TGTGCCAGCAGTCTCCCTGCTTCCGGTTATAGCAATCAGCCCCAGCATTTT. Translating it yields CASSLPASGYSNQPQHF.

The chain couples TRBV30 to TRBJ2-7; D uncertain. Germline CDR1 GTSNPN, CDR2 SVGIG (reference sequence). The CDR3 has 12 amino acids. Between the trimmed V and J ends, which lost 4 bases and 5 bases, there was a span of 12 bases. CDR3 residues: CAWTKGPHEQYF. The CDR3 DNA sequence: TGTGCCTGGACTAAGGGTCCCCACGAGCAGTACTTC.

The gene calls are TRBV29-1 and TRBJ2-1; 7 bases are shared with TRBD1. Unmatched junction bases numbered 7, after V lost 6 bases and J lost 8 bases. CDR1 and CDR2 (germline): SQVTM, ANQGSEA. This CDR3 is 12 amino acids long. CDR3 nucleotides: TGCAGCGTAGCCGGGACAGACCATGAGCAGTTCTTC. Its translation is CSVAGTDHEQFF.